The subject of this entry is one TCR beta chain. Its specificity is not known. The sample comes from a study of T cell responses to AZD1222 COVID-19 vaccine. The CDR3 has 15 residues. Per germline, CDR1 MNHEY and CDR2 SVGAGI. Trimming took 0 bases from V and 2 from J, leaving 7 bases between them. Study-wide results and limits: Vaccine-associated CD4 TCRs spanned spike, dominant at 160-218 and 743-854.

Using immunoSEQ multiplex PCR, the repertoire was profiled, and TCRdb retains in-frame clones only, with some absent. Here the sample spans 80,000 to 95,000 clones, 90% being singletons. The clonotype was recovered from an adult who received the AZD1222 COVID-19 vaccine. The starting material was peripheral blood, obtained 28 days after the second AZD1222 dose. The chain employs TRBV6-5 and TRBJ1-4, with D maybe TRBD1 (5 bases). The CDR3 bases are TGTGCCAGCAGTTACTCTCGGGGGACTAATGAAAAACTGTTTTTT. Translated: CASSYSRGTNEKLFF.